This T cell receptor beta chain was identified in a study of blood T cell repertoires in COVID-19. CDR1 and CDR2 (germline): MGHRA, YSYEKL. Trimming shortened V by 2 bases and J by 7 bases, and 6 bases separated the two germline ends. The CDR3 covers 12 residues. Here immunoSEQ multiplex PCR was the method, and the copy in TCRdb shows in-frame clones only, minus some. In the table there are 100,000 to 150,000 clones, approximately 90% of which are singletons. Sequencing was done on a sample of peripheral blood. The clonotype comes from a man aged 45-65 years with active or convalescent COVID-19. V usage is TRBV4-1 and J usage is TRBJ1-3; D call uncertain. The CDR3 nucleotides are TGCGCCAGCAGCCAAACTGAGAACACCATATATTTT. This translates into CASSQTENTIYF.